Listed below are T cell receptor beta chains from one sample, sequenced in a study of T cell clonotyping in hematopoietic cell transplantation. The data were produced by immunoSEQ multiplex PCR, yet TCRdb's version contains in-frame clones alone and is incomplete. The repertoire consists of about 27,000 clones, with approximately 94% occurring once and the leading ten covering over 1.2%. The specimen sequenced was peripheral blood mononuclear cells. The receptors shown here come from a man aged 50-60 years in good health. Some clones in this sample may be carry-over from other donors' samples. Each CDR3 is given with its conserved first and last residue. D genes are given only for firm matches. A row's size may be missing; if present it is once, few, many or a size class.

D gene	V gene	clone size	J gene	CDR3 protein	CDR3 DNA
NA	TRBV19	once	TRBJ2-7	CASSRYRNNYEQYF	TGTGCCAGTAGTCGCTATAGGAACAACTACGAGCAGTACTTC
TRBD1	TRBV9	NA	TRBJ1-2	CASSAQPGQGVYGYTF	TGTGCCAGCAGCGCACAACCGGGACAGGGGGTCTATGGCTACACCTTC
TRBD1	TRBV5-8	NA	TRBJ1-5	CASSPGQLTYNQPQHF	TGTGCCAGCAGCCCGGGACAGCTCACGTACAATCAGCCCCAGCATTTT
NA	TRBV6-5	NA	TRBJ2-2	CASSYLAGELFF	TGTGCCAGCAGTTATCTGGCCGGGGAGCTGTTTTTT
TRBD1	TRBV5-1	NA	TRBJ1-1	CASRTGTGAKTEAFF	TGCGCCAGCAGAACCGGGACAGGGGCAAAGACTGAAGCTTTCTTT
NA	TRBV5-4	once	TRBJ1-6	CASSFQGTNSPLHF	TGTGCCAGCAGCTTCCAGGGAACTAATTCACCCCTCCACTTT
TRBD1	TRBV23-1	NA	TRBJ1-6	CASSLGQGQGNSPLHF	TGCGCCAGCAGTCTAGGACAGGGCCAGGGAAATTCACCCCTCCACTTT
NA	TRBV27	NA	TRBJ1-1	CASSGRRRLNTEAFF	TGTGCCAGCAGTGGACGACGACGGCTGAACACTGAAGCTTTCTTT
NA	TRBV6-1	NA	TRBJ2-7	CASSDKGYEQYF	TGTGCCAGCAGTGATAAAGGCTACGAGCAGTACTTC
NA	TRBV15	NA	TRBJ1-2	CATSKAGPYGYTF	TGTGCCACCAGCAAGGCAGGCCCCTATGGCTACACCTTC
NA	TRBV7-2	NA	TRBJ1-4	CASSLGYRGQTGEKLFF	TGTGCCAGCAGCTTAGGATATCGGGGACAAACGGGTGAAAAACTGTTTTTT
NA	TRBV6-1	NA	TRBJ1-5	CATQAGLNQPQHF	TGTGCCACGCAAGCGGGGTTGAATCAGCCCCAGCATTTT
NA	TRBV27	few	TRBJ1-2	CATGWNYGYTF	TGTGCCACCGGATGGAACTATGGCTACACCTTC
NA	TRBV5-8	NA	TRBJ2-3	CASSLAGPGTDTQYF	TGTGCCAGCAGCTTGGCCGGTCCGGGGACAGATACGCAGTATTTT
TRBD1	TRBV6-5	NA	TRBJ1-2	CASTMGTGGDYGYTF	TGTGCCAGCACCATGGGGACAGGGGGAGACTATGGCTACACCTTC
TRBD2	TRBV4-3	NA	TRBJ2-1	CASSQDTTSGVSYNEQFF	TGCGCCAGCAGCCAAGATACGACTAGCGGGGTATCCTACAATGAGCAGTTCTTC
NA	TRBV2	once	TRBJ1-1	CASIRTEETEAFF	TGTGCCAGCATCAGGACTGAGGAGACTGAAGCTTTCTTT
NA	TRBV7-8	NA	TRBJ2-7	CASSLAGAYEQYF	TGTGCCAGCAGCTTAGCGGGGGCTTACGAGCAGTACTTC
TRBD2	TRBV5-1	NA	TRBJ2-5	CASSEPGLGGETQYF	TGCGCCAGCAGCGAGCCGGGACTAGGGGGAGAGACCCAGTACTTC
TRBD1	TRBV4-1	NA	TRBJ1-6	CASSQGTGSASPLHF	TGCGCCAGCAGCCAAGGGACAGGGTCGGCTTCACCCCTCCACTTT
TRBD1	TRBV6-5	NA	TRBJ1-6	CASRRGNRGDSPLHF	TGTGCCAGCAGAAGGGGGAACAGGGGTGATTCACCCCTCCACTTT
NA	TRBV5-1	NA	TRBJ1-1	CASSFGRGRQTEAFF	TGCGCCAGCAGCTTTGGTCGGGGACGACAAACTGAAGCTTTCTTT
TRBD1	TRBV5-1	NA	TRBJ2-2	CASSLMKGQRNTGELFF	TGCGCCAGCAGCCTGATGAAGGGACAGCGGAACACCGGGGAGCTGTTTTTT
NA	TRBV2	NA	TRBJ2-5	CASSEAGELGTQYF	TGTGCCAGCAGTGAAGCAGGCGAGCTGGGGACCCAGTACTTC
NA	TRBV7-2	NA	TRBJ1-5	CASSLERPGWDQPQHF	TGTGCCAGCAGCTTAGAAAGGCCAGGGTGGGATCAGCCCCAGCATTTT
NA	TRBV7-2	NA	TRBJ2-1	CASSTSYTDEQFF	TGTGCCAGCAGCACAAGCTACACCGATGAGCAGTTCTTC
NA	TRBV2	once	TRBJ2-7	CASRDGRVYEQYF	TGTGCCAGCAGGGACGGCAGGGTTTACGAGCAGTACTTC
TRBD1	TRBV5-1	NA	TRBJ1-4	CASSLGTGGGEKLFF	TGCGCCAGCAGCTTGGGGACAGGGGGTGGTGAAAAACTGTTTTTT
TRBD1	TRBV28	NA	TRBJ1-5	CASSSSQGGYSNQPQHF	TGTGCCAGCAGTTCCTCACAGGGGGGGTATAGCAATCAGCCCCAGCATTTT
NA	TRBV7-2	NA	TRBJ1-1	CASGGLNTEAFF	TGTGCCAGCGGGGGATTGAACACTGAAGCTTTCTTT
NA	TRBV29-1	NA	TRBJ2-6	CSALDPGPKANVLTF	TGCAGCGCCCTTGACCCGGGGCCAAAGGCCAACGTCCTGACTTTC
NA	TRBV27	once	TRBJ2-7	CASSSGHPTYEQYF	TGTGCCAGCAGCTCAGGGCACCCGACCTACGAGCAGTACTTC
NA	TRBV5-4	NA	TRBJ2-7	CASSLRSASSYEQYF	TGTGCCAGCAGCTTGCGGAGCGCAAGCTCCTACGAGCAGTACTTC
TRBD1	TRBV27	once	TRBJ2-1	CASKIKQGSFGSNEQFF	TGTGCCAGCAAAATTAAACAGGGGTCTTTCGGGTCCAATGAGCAGTTCTTC